This T cell receptor beta chain originates from a study of T cell responses to AZD1222 COVID-19 vaccine. General observations from the study: Clonal diversity was possibly underestimated, and white British individuals and females predominated among donors.

Profiling relied on immunoSEQ multiplex PCR, and the TCRdb table lists in-frame clones only, not all of them. The sample holds more than 150,000 clones, under 95% seen once. This clone was found once. Its target is unknown. The germline V gene encodes CDR1 SGDLS and CDR2 YYNGEE. This CDR3 has 18 amino acids. V was pared by 0 bases and J by 11 bases, with 17 bases of the junction left unmatched. This chain connects TRBV9 to TRBJ1-4, with 9 bases lining up with TRBD1. This specimen was peripheral blood, taken 28 days after the second AZD1222 dose. The source of this sequence is an adult who received the AZD1222 COVID-19 vaccine. This CDR3 reads CASSVDLARTGERGKLFF. The CDR3 coding sequence is TGTGCCAGCAGCGTAGATCTCGCACGGACAGGGGAGAGGGGGAAACTGTTTTTT.